One sample yielded the 17 T cell receptor beta chains listed below, sequenced in a study of blood T cell repertoires in COVID-19. Here immunoSEQ multiplex PCR was the method, and the copy in TCRdb shows in-frame clones only, minus some. Of 200,000 to 250,000 clones in the sample, almost 90% were seen once. Material: peripheral blood. These receptors originate from a man aged 18 to 35 with active or convalescent COVID-19.

The chain couples TRBV24-1 to TRBJ2-5; TRBD1 aligns across 10 bases. The germline CDR1 and CDR2 sequences are KGHDR and SFDVKD. The trim removed 4 bases at V and 5 bases at J, leaving 12 bases unmatched. The CDR3 runs to 17 residues. CDR3 nucleotide sequence: TGTGCCACCAGTGACCCAATCGGGACAGGGGATTTGGAGACCCAGTACTTC. It specifies CATSDPIGTGDLETQYF.

V is TRBV11-1 and J is TRBJ2-6; D not resolved. The CDR3 runs 15 residues. The ends were cut back, 4 bases at V and 0 bases at J, with 7 bases in the middle. CDR1 is SGHAT and CDR2 is FQDESV in the germline V gene (reference sequence). CDR3 sequence reads: CASSYPSSGANVLTF. The CDR3 DNA sequence: TGTGCCAGCAGCTATCCGAGCTCTGGGGCCAACGTCCTGACTTTC.

The V and J genes are TRBV15 and TRBJ1-5; 9 nucleotides agree with TRBD1. The trim removed 0 bases at V and 4 bases at J, leaving 4 bases unmatched. The germline V gene has CDR1 LNHNV and CDR2 YYDKDF (reference sequence). The CDR3 totals 16 residues. CDR3 residues: CATSRDLGTGNQPQHF. For the CDR3, the DNA is TGTGCCACCAGCAGAGATTTGGGGACAGGGAATCAGCCCCAGCATTTT.

V usage is TRBV19 and J usage is TRBJ2-1; 12 bases are a match to TRBD2. This CDR3 is built from 16 residues. The ends lost 3 bases at V and 5 bases at J; junction bases unmatched: 5. CDR1 and CDR2 (germline): LNHDA, SQIVND (reference sequence). Here the CDR3 DNA reads TGTGCCAGTAGTATGCCGGGGACTAGCGGGCACAATGAGCAGTTCTTC. It is translated as CASSMPGTSGHNEQFF.

The V gene is TRBV28, the J gene TRBJ1-1; D unclear. The V end lost 6 bases, the J end lost 1 base, and 12 bases lay between the germline ends. Germline V gives CDR1 MDHEN, CDR2 SYDVKM. There are 14 residues in the CDR3. The CDR3 sequence: CASRPAWRNTEAFF. As DNA, the CDR3 is TGTGCCAGCAGGCCGGCCTGGAGGAACACTGAAGCTTTCTTT.

In its sample, this clone was seen a few times. The chain carries TRBV7-9 and TRBJ1-1, with 9 nucleotides matching TRBD1. The germline CDR1 and CDR2 sequences are SEHNR and FQNEAQ (reference sequence). V shed 5 bases, J shed 8 bases, and the junction held 9 bases outside the gene matches. This CDR3 is built from 14 residues. The CDR3 spells CASSHRDRAPEAFF. CDR3 DNA sequence: TGTGCCAGCAGCCACCGGGACAGGGCTCCCGAAGCTTTCTTT.

This chain uses TRBV20-1 with TRBJ1-1; a weak D match, TRBD1 (5 bases). The V gene's germline CDR1 is DFQATT and CDR2 SNEGSKA (reference sequence). Between the trimmed V and J ends, which lost 3 bases and 7 bases, there was a span of 9 bases. The CDR3 runs to 11 residues. The CDR3 region has the DNA TGCAGTGCTAGTCGGGGGATTGAAGCTTTCTTT. This codes for CSASRGIEAFF.

V is TRBV27 and J is TRBJ2-1, with 9 bases identical to TRBD1. CDR3 length equals 16 residues. V was pared by 1 base and J by 6 bases, with 7 bases of the junction left unmatched. Looked up from germline, CDR1 is MNHEY and CDR2 is SMNVEV (reference sequence). The CDR3 DNA follows: TGTGCCAGCAGTTTATTGGGGACAGGGCGTATCAATGAGCAGTTCTTC. Translated: CASSLLGTGRINEQFF.

This clone was observed a single time. The same CDR3 also results from other DNA sequences found in this sample. This CDR3 is CASSIGQNTGELFF. The CDR3 DNA reads as TGTGCCAGTAGTATCGGTCAGAACACCGGGGAGCTGTTTTTT. The V call is TRBV19, the J call TRBJ2-2, with no clear D. V shed 3 bases and J shed 1 base, with 6 bases lying between them. CDR1 is LNHDA, CDR2 SQIVND, per germline (reference sequence). This CDR3 contains 14 residues.

This clone was picked up many times. V usage is TRBV4-2 and J usage is TRBJ2-1, with 11 bases matching TRBD2. J was trimmed by 4 bases and V by 5 bases; bases with no gene match: 4. Germline V gene sequence: CDR1 LGHNA, CDR2 YNFKEQ. The CDR3 contains 15 residues. CDR3 sequence reads: CASSDTSGSYNEQFF. The CDR3 DNA follows: TGTGCCAGCAGCGATACTAGCGGGAGTTACAATGAGCAGTTCTTC.

This chain links TRBV12-3 or TRBV12-4 with TRBJ2-2; weak D call: TRBD1 (5 bases). The CDR3 totals 13 residues. V was trimmed by 8 bases and J by 2 bases, leaving 9 bases between them. The CDR3 region is CASVRTNTGELFF. The CDR3 DNA reads TGTGCCAGCGTCAGGACAAACACCGGGGAGCTGTTTTTT.

V gene TRBV5-1 combines with J gene TRBJ2-5; 8 bases map to TRBD1. J lost 1 base, V lost 2 bases, and 1 base had no gene match. Per the germline V gene, CDR1 is SGHRS and CDR2 is YFSETQ. The CDR3 runs to 14 residues. The chain's CDR3 is CASSFGQGQETQYF. DNA of the CDR3: TGCGCCAGCAGCTTTGGACAGGGCCAAGAGACCCAGTACTTC.

CDR3 bases: TGTGCCAGCAGCCTAAACAGGGCGAGCTCCTACGAGCAGTACTTC. This sequence encodes CASSLNRASSYEQYF. V usage is TRBV7-2 and J usage is TRBJ2-7, with a tentative D call TRBD1 (6 bases). Germline-derived CDR1 and CDR2 are SGHTA and FQGNSA. The CDR3 is 15 residues long. The ends were cut back, 5 bases at V and 0 bases at J, with 14 bases in the middle.

The V call is TRBV4-2, the J call TRBJ2-1; 7 bases line up with TRBD2. Unmatched junction bases numbered 11, after V lost 6 bases and J lost 6 bases. The CDR3 is made up of 15 amino acids. Germline lookup yields CDR1 LGHNA and CDR2 YNFKEQ. The CDR3 sequence: CASRGLGMVANEQFF. In DNA, the CDR3 is TGTGCCAGCAGAGGACTAGGGATGGTAGCCAATGAGCAGTTCTTC.

This clone appeared a single time. The V call is TRBV19, the J call TRBJ2-5; 8 nucleotides align to TRBD1. Trimming took 1 base from V and 3 from J; bases not matched to a gene: 4. CDR1 LNHDA and CDR2 SQIVND come from the germline V gene (reference sequence). The CDR3 runs 15 residues. The CDR3 here is CASSIGQGWEETQYF. The CDR3 DNA is TGTGCCAGTAGTATAGGACAGGGGTGGGAAGAGACCCAGTACTTC.

The chain is built from TRBV27 and TRBJ1-6, with 8 bases fitting TRBD1. Germline assignment: CDR1 MNHEY and CDR2 SMNVEV (reference sequence). Trimming cost V 3 bases and J 0 bases; bases outside gene matches: 4. The CDR3 is 17 residues long. The CDR3 sequence: CASSLIQGDSYNSPLHF. CDR3 nucleotide sequence: TGTGCCAGCAGTTTGATACAGGGGGACTCCTATAATTCACCCCTCCACTTT.

This chain uses TRBV2 with TRBJ2-7; no clear D gene. Germline assignment: CDR1 SNHLY and CDR2 FYNNEI. Between the trimmed V and J ends, which lost 3 bases and 5 bases, there was a span of 17 bases. This CDR3 spans 15 amino acids. The CDR3 region has the DNA TGTGCCAGCAGTGATTACCGCAGGCCCCCCAACGAGCAGTACTTC. Protein product: CASSDYRRPPNEQYF.